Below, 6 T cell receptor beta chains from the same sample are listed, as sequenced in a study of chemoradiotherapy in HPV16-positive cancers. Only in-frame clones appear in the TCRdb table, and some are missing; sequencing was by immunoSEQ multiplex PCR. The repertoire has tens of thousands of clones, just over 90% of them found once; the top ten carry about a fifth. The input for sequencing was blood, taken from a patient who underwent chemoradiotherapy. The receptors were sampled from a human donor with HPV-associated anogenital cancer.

The CDR3 is CASTLGGNQPQHF. The CDR3 nucleotides are TGTGCCAGCACCCTCGGAGGGAATCAGCCCCAGCATTTT. The V call is TRBV7-6, the J call TRBJ1-5; D remains ambiguous. The V gene's germline CDR1 is SGHVS and CDR2 FNYEAQ. V shed 7 bases and J shed 4 bases, with 11 bases lying between them. The CDR3 contains 13 residues.

CDR3 coding DNA: TGTGCCAGTAGTATAACTCCTCCGGGGGGTGAAAAACTGTTTTTT. It codes for CASSITPPGGEKLFF. V is TRBV19 and J is TRBJ1-4; tentatively, D is TRBD1 (5 bases). This CDR3 is 15 amino acids long. Germline CDR1 LNHDA, CDR2 SQIVND (reference sequence). The V gene lost 2 bases and the J gene lost 7 bases, with 14 bases spanning the gap.

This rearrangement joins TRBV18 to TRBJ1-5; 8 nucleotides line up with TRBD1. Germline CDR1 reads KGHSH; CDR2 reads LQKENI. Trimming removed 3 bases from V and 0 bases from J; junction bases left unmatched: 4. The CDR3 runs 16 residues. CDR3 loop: CASSPRDRHSNQPQHF. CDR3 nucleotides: TGTGCCAGCTCACCCCGGGACAGGCATAGCAATCAGCCCCAGCATTTT.

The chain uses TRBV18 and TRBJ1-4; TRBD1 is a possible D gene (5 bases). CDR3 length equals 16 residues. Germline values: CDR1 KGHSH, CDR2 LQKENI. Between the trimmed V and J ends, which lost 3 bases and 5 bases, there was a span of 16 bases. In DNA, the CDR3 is TGTGCCAGCTCACCTCGCCAGACAGTCGGGAATGAAAAACTGTTTTTT. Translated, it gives CASSPRQTVGNEKLFF.

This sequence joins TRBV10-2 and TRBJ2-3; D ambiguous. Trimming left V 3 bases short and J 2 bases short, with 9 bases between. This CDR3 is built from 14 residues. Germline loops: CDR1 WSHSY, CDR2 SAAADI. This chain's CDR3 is CASSETLTTDTQYF. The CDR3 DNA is TGCGCCAGCAGTGAAACCCTAACCACAGATACGCAGTATTTT.

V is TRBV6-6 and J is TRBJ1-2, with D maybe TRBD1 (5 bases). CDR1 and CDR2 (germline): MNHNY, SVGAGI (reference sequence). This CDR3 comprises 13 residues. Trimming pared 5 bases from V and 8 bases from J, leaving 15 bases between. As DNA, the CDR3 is TGTGCCAGCAGTCCAGGGTACACGGGAGGCTACACCTTC. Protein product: CASSPGYTGGYTF.